A selection of T cell receptor beta chains follows, all from one sample in a study of shared clonotypes between healthy human individuals. Sequenced by immunoSEQ multiplex PCR; TCRdb stores in-frame clones only, minus some. This table holds millions of clones, roughly 93% found once. Input material: naive CD4+ T cells from PBMCs. These receptors all come from a man aged 18 to 29 in good health. Some clones in this sample may be carry-over from other donors' samples. The CDR3 runs from the conserved cysteine through the conserved F or W. The D gene is left open where the match is weak. Only some rows state a clone size, as once, few, many or a class for expanded clones.

. TRBJ2-3 TRBV5-1 . CASSQGLSTDTQYF TGCGCCAGCAGCCAGGGACTGAGCACAGATACGCAGTATTTT
. TRBJ2-3 TRBV18 . CASSPTSSTDTQYF TGTGCCAGCTCCCCGACGTCTAGCACAGATACGCAGTATTTT
TRBD2 TRBJ2-1 TRBV28 . CASSTPRTSGYNEQFF TGTGCCAGCAGTACCCCCCGGACTAGCGGGTACAATGAGCAGTTCTTC
TRBD2 TRBJ2-7 TRBV28 . CASIRLAGAHEQYF TGTGCCAGCATACGACTAGCGGGAGCCCACGAGCAGTACTTC
. TRBJ1-1 TRBV6-6 . CASRNEDRNTEAFF TGTGCCAGCAGAAACGAGGACAGGAACACTGAAGCTTTCTTT
. TRBJ1-1 TRBV5-1 . CASSLNTPGTEAFF TGCGCCAGCAGCTTGAACACGCCGGGGACTGAAGCTTTCTTT
. TRBJ1-1 TRBV6-6 . CASSSKREAFF TGTGCCAGCAGTTCCAAGCGGGAAGCTTTCTTT
TRBD1 TRBJ1-4 TRBV2 . CASSLWTGEAEKLFF TGTGCCAGCAGTCTTTGGACAGGGGAAGCCGAAAAACTGTTTTTT
. TRBJ2-3 TRBV5-1 . CASSWAGEGAADTQYF TGCGCCAGCAGCTGGGCCGGGGAGGGGGCCGCAGATACGCAGTATTTT
. TRBJ2-7 TRBV6-6 . CATRGGGPLGEQYF TGTGCCACACGGGGAGGCGGGCCCCTAGGCGAGCAGTACTTC
TRBD2 TRBJ2-1 TRBV4-3 . CASSQAYAGGIEQFF TGCGCCAGCAGCCAAGCGTACGCGGGAGGGATTGAGCAGTTCTTC
. TRBJ1-6 TRBV9 . CASSVDHNSPLHF TGTGCCAGCAGCGTAGACCATAATTCACCCCTCCACTTT
. TRBJ2-3 TRBV30 . CACRRTGASMDTQYF TGTGCCTGCCGGCGCACCGGGGCCTCCATGGATACGCAGTATTTT
. TRBJ1-5 TRBV28 few CASSSGVLEPQHF TGTGCCAGCAGTTCGGGTGTCCTTGAGCCCCAGCATTTT
TRBD2 TRBJ2-2 TRBV5-1 . CASSLTGGNTGELFF TGCGCCAGCAGCTTGACGGGAGGGAACACCGGGGAGCTGTTTTTT
. TRBJ2-4 TRBV7-9 . CASSPGVSKNIQYF TGTGCCAGCAGCCCCGGAGTATCCAAAAACATTCAGTACTTC
. TRBJ1-5 TRBV28 . CASRVRGLEPQHF TGTGCCAGCAGGGTCAGGGGTTTGGAGCCCCAGCATTTT
. TRBJ2-2 TRBV29-1 . CSVGERGAGELFF TGCAGCGTGGGGGAACGAGGGGCCGGGGAGCTGTTTTTT
. TRBJ2-7 TRBV19 few CASSIRDHEQYF TGTGCCAGTAGTATCAGAGACCACGAGCAGTACTTC
. TRBJ2-2 TRBV19 . CASSIGVANTGELFF TGTGCCAGTAGTATAGGAGTTGCGAACACCGGGGAGCTGTTTTTT
TRBD1 TRBJ2-5 TRBV5-1 . CASSTGTGQETQYF TGCGCCAGCAGCACCGGGACAGGCCAAGAGACCCAGTACTTC
TRBD1 TRBJ2-1 TRBV28 . CASSFRAGTAYNEQFF TGTGCCAGCAGTTTCAGGGCCGGGACAGCCTACAATGAGCAGTTCTTC
. TRBJ1-4 TRBV28 . CASRLQGRNEKLFF TGTGCCAGCAGGCTACAGGGCCGTAATGAAAAACTGTTTTTT
TRBD2 TRBJ2-7 TRBV28 . CASSPTSGLREQYF TGTGCCAGCAGTCCTACTAGCGGACTACGCGAGCAGTACTTC
. TRBJ1-4 TRBV19 . CASSWGPTSTNEKLFF TGTGCCAGTAGCTGGGGACCAACCTCAACTAATGAAAAACTGTTTTTT
. TRBJ2-1 TRBV11-2 once CASSLTGNSYNEQFF TGTGCCAGCAGCCTTACAGGTAACTCCTACAATGAGCAGTTCTTC
. TRBJ1-2 TRBV11-2 . CASSLTTGPNGYTF TGTGCCAGCAGCTTAACAACAGGGCCCAATGGCTACACCTTC
TRBD1 TRBJ2-7 TRBV28 . CASSSPGTGGYEQYF TGTGCCAGCAGTTCCCCCGGGACAGGAGGCTACGAGCAGTACTTC
. TRBJ2-7 TRBV11-2 . CASSSAVGMHF TGTGCCAGCAGCTCTGCCGTCGGAATGCACTTC
. TRBJ2-1 TRBV19 . CASSYDGAHSYNEQFF TGTGCCAGTAGCTATGACGGTGCTCATTCCTACAATGAGCAGTTCTTC
. TRBJ2-3 TRBV14 . CASSLLGRSSTDTQYF TGTGCCAGCAGCCTGCTAGGACGATCTAGCACAGATACGCAGTATTTT
. TRBJ2-7 TRBV5-4 . CASSWGGGKPYEQYF TGTGCCAGCAGCTGGGGCGGCGGGAAGCCCTACGAGCAGTACTTC
TRBD2 TRBJ2-2 TRBV11-1 . CASSAPSGSYAGELFF TGTGCCAGCAGCGCTCCTAGCGGGAGTTATGCCGGGGAGCTGTTTTTT
. TRBJ2-2 TRBV19 . CASSIYQGANTGELFF TGTGCCAGTAGTATTTATCAGGGAGCGAACACCGGGGAGCTGTTTTTT
. TRBJ2-6 TRBV2 . CASSELRNSGANVLTF TGTGCCAGCAGTGAACTTCGGAACTCTGGGGCCAACGTCCTGACTTTC
TRBD1 TRBJ1-2 TRBV13 . CASSFSGQGANNYGYTF TGTGCCAGCAGCTTCTCCGGACAGGGGGCGAATAACTATGGCTACACCTTC
. TRBJ2-1 TRBV7-9 . CASSGSRANEQFF TGTGCCAGCAGCGGTAGCCGGGCCAATGAGCAGTTCTTC
TRBD2 TRBJ2-3 TRBV30 . CAWSGGLAGEVDTQYF TGTGCCTGGAGTGGTGGACTAGCGGGAGAAGTAGATACGCAGTATTTT
. TRBJ1-1 TRBV7-6 . CASSLAQSAVNTEAFF TGTGCCAGCAGCTTGGCCCAAAGCGCCGTGAACACTGAAGCTTTCTTT
TRBD1 TRBJ2-7 TRBV6-5 . CASSYLSQGAYEQYF TGTGCCAGCAGTTACTTGTCTCAGGGGGCCTACGAGCAGTACTTC
TRBD1 TRBJ1-2 TRBV29-1 . CSVAGQPYGYTF TGCAGCGTTGCGGGACAGCCATATGGCTACACCTTC
TRBD1 TRBJ2-1 TRBV6-1 . CASSVSGTVNEQFF TGTGCCAGCAGTGTCTCCGGGACAGTTAATGAGCAGTTCTTC
. TRBJ2-2 TRBV2 . CASSEGTYTGELFF TGTGCCAGCAGTGAGGGAACTTACACCGGGGAGCTGTTTTTT
. TRBJ1-5 TRBV28 . CASSLSTVNQPQHF TGTGCCAGCAGTTTGTCGACCGTTAATCAGCCCCAGCATTTT
. TRBJ1-2 TRBV28 . CASSPLDLRANYGYTF TGTGCCAGCAGCCCTCTGGACTTAAGGGCTAACTATGGCTACACCTTC
. TRBJ1-4 TRBV6-5 . CASRQDGNEKLFF TGTGCCAGCAGGCAGGACGGGAATGAAAAACTGTTTTTT
. TRBJ2-7 TRBV7-9 . CASSFGEISYEQYF TGTGCCAGCAGCTTCGGAGAGATTTCCTACGAGCAGTACTTC
TRBD1 TRBJ2-7 TRBV28 . CASSLGYGRGSYEQYF TGTGCCAGCAGTTTAGGGTACGGCAGGGGGTCCTACGAGCAGTACTTC
. TRBJ2-2 TRBV2 few CASSVLGGELFF TGTGCCAGCAGTGTATTAGGCGGGGAGCTGTTTTTT
TRBD1 TRBJ1-2 TRBV5-4 . CASSWPGQNYGYTF TGTGCCAGCAGCTGGCCGGGACAGAACTATGGCTACACCTTC
. TRBJ2-2 TRBV2 . CASSEAFIWGDGTGELFF TGTGCCAGCAGTGAAGCGTTTATATGGGGAGATGGAACCGGGGAGCTGTTTTTT
. TRBJ1-3 TRBV28 . CASSLQPVIMPGNTIYF TGTGCCAGCAGTTTACAACCGGTTATAATGCCTGGAAACACCATATATTTT
. TRBJ2-2 TRBV4-3 once CASSLRLAGELFF TGCGCCAGCAGCCTAAGACTGGCTGGGGAGCTGTTTTTT
TRBD2 TRBJ2-3 TRBV7-3 . CASSSGAGEADTQYF TGTGCCAGCAGCAGCGGGGCAGGAGAGGCAGATACGCAGTATTTT